These 31 T cell receptor beta chains share one sample of origin, sequenced in a study of T cell repertoires in ileal Crohn's disease. Profiling relied on immunoSEQ multiplex PCR, and the TCRdb table lists in-frame clones only, not all of them. The data hold about 1,400 clones, with about four fifths observed a single time. The sample taken for sequencing was ileal tissue. Source of these receptors: an adult with Crohn's disease.

The chain joins TRBV19 to TRBJ2-3; D perhaps matches TRBD1 (5 bases). With 5 bases removed from V and 6 bases from J, the gap between germline ends came to 12 bases. The CDR3 contains 13 residues. The germline gives CDR1 LNHDA, CDR2 SQIVND (reference sequence). The CDR3 region has the DNA TGTGCCAGTAGTCCTAACGCAGGGGATACGCAGTATTTT. Translation gives CASSPNAGDTQYF.

The V call is TRBV11-1, the J call TRBJ2-2; 11 bases are shared with TRBD2. V was pared by 5 bases and J by 0 bases, with 8 bases of the junction left unmatched. CDR1 is SGHAT, CDR2 FQDESV, per germline (reference sequence). The CDR3 extends over 18 amino acids. CDR3 loop: CASSPDEGLAANTGELFF. The CDR3 region has the DNA TGTGCCAGCAGCCCCGACGAGGGACTAGCGGCGAACACCGGGGAGCTGTTTTTT.

This chain uses TRBV4-1 with TRBJ2-7; tentatively, D is TRBD2 (6 bases). V gave up 0 bases and J gave up 2 bases, with 8 bases separating them. CDR3 length: 14 residues. Per the germline V gene, CDR1 is MGHRA and CDR2 is YSYEKL. CDR3 protein: CASSQEGRPYEQYF. In DNA, the CDR3 is TGCGCCAGCAGCCAAGAGGGGAGGCCCTACGAGCAGTACTTC.

This sequence joins TRBV5-1 and TRBJ2-5; a possible D gene is TRBD2 (6 bases). Deletions cut 5 bases from V and 4 bases from J, with 15 bases between. Germline CDR1 is SGHRS and CDR2 is YFSETQ. The CDR3 is made up of 14 amino acids. In nucleotides, the CDR3 is TGCGCCAGCAGTGACTCAGGAGCGGGAGAGACCCAGTACTTC. Translating it yields CASSDSGAGETQYF. The variable domain in full, completed from reference TRBV5-1 and TRBJ2-5, reads KAGVTQTPRYLIKTRGQQVTLSCSPISGHRSVSWYQQTPGQGLQFLFEYFSETQRNKGNFPGRFSGRQFSNSRSEMNVSTLELGDSALYLCASSDSGAGETQYFGPGTRLLVL.

The rearrangement joins TRBV29-1 to TRBJ1-1, with 8 bases lining up with TRBD1. This CDR3 is built from 12 residues. Germline assignment: CDR1 SQVTM and CDR2 ANQGSEA. Trimming cost V 7 bases and J 3 bases; bases outside gene matches: 4. CDR3: CSARTGYTEAFF. CDR3 sequence (DNA): TGCAGCGCACGGACAGGGTACACTGAAGCTTTCTTT. The full variable domain, its missing parts supplied by reference TRBV29-1 and TRBJ1-1, is SAVISQKPSRDICQRGTSLTIQCQVDSQVTMMFWYRQQPGQSLTLIATANQGSEATYESGFVIDKFPISRPNLTFSTLTVSNMSPEDSSIYLCSARTGYTEAFFGQGTRLTVV.

The chain carries TRBV28 and TRBJ1-2; TRBD1 matches 7 bases. The CDR3 is 12 amino acids. Looked up from germline, CDR1 is MDHEN and CDR2 is SYDVKM. With V trimmed by 8 bases and J by 3 bases, 3 bases remained unmatched. As DNA, the CDR3 is TGTGCCAGCGAGGGGGCTCACTATGGCTACACCTTC. The encoded protein is CASEGAHYGYTF.

This clone was observed once. The chain has TRBV9 and TRBJ1-3; perhaps TRBD1 as D (6 bases). This CDR3 spans 15 amino acids. Between the trimmed V and J ends, which lost 0 bases and 0 bases, there was a span of 7 bases. Germline CDR1 and CDR2: SGDLS and YYNGEE. DNA of the CDR3: TGTGCCAGCAGCGTAGTAGGGGGCTCTGGAAACACCATATATTTT. Its translation is CASSVVGGSGNTIYF.

Here the CDR3 DNA reads TGTGCCAGCCACAGGGGATTTACTAGCACAGATACGCAGTATTTT. Protein: CASHRGFTSTDTQYF. The V gene is TRBV28, the J gene TRBJ2-3; 7 bases are a match to TRBD1. The CDR3 is 15 residues long. The germline V gene has CDR1 MDHEN and CDR2 SYDVKM. Trimming cost V 8 bases and J 0 bases; bases outside gene matches: 8.

This rearrangement joins TRBV2 to TRBJ2-5, with 7 positions matching TRBD1. Losses at the gene ends were 7 bases for V and 2 bases for J; bases not matched to a gene: 4. The CDR3 has 13 amino acids. Germline V CDR1 and CDR2: SNHLY, FYNNEI. Written as DNA, the CDR3 is TGTGCCAGCACGGAACAGGGGCAAGAGACCCAGTACTTC. Translation gives CASTEQGQETQYF.

As regards this clone: The junction does not match germline at one end; this may be a read error. The gene calls are TRBV27 and TRBJ2-2, with D possibly TRBD2 on 5 matching bases. The CDR3 is 14 amino acids. Germline assignment: CDR1 MNHEY and CDR2 SMNVEV (reference sequence). CDR3 protein: CVSSLQAGTGELFF. The DNA of the CDR3 is TGTGTCAGCAGTCTCCAGGCGGGCACCGGGGAGCTGTTTTTT.

The rearrangement links TRBV19 to TRBJ1-1; D ambiguous. Germline CDR1 is LNHDA and CDR2 is SQIVND (reference sequence). This CDR3 spans 15 amino acids. V was trimmed by 3 bases and J by 4 bases, leaving 15 bases between them. CDR3 loop: CASSIGRKRGTEAFF. The CDR3 coding sequence is TGTGCCAGTAGTATTGGGAGAAAACGGGGCACTGAAGCTTTCTTT.

V is TRBV18 and J is TRBJ1-3, with TRBD1 identical over 7 bases. The germline gives CDR1 KGHSH, CDR2 LQKENI. The CDR3 loop spans 14 amino acids. V dropped 5 bases and J dropped 2; count of bases not matched to a gene: 3. In DNA, the CDR3 is TGTGCCAGCTCAGAAGACAGGGCTGGAAACACCATATATTTT. This encodes CASSEDRAGNTIYF.

The chain recombines TRBV4-3 with TRBJ1-2, with 7 bases that match TRBD1. The CDR3 length is 14 residues. V trimming: 0 bases; J trimming: 6 bases; junction bases outside the gene matches: 4. CDR1 and CDR2 (germline): LGHNA, YSLEER. CDR3 residues: CASSQDTGVHGYTF. The CDR3, as DNA: TGCGCCAGCAGCCAAGATACAGGGGTACATGGCTACACCTTC.

The chain joins TRBV5-1 to TRBJ2-7, with TRBD1 matching 8 bases. The CDR3 runs to 14 residues. The germline V gene encodes CDR1 SGHRS and CDR2 YFSETQ. V trimming: 4 bases; J trimming: 1 base; junction bases outside the gene matches: 4. CDR3 DNA: TGCGCCAGCAGCCCTGGGACAGGTTCCTACGAGCAGTACTTC. Protein: CASSPGTGSYEQYF.

This sequence joins TRBV30 and TRBJ2-2, with D perhaps matching TRBD2 (5 bases). The V gene lost 4 bases and the J gene lost 5 bases, with 20 bases spanning the gap. The CDR3 loop spans 16 amino acids. Germline V gene sequence: CDR1 GTSNPN, CDR2 SVGIG (reference sequence). The CDR3 reads CAWTGFSGSRTGELFF. CDR3 DNA: TGTGCCTGGACCGGATTTAGTGGGAGTCGGACCGGGGAGCTGTTTTTT. Combining the CDR3 with reference TRBV30 and TRBJ2-2 gives the whole variable domain SQTIHQWPATLVQPVGSPLSLECTVEGTSNPNLYWYRQAAGRGLQLLFYSVGIGQISSEVPQNLSASRPQDRQFILSSKKLLLSDSGFYLCAWTGFSGSRTGELFFGEGSRLTVL.

The chain recombines TRBV14 with TRBJ1-2; D might be TRBD1 (5 bases). The CDR3 has 13 residues. Trimming stripped 6 bases from V and 5 bases from J, with 13 bases between. The germline gives CDR1 SGHDN, CDR2 FVKESK. The CDR3 spells CASSPGLLYGYTF. The CDR3 DNA reads as TGTGCCAGCAGTCCGGGACTCCTATATGGCTACACCTTC.

The rearrangement links TRBV19 to TRBJ1-2; D is unresolved. Trimming took 8 bases from V and 14 from J, leaving 15 bases between them. The CDR3 totals 10 residues. CDR1 is LNHDA and CDR2 is SQIVND in the germline V gene (reference sequence). The CDR3 loop reads CASGSIEGTF. The CDR3 nucleotides are TGTGCCAGTGGTTCGATCGAGGGAACCTTC.

V and J are TRBV7-2 and TRBJ2-3; TRBD1 matches 9 bases. V was clipped by 4 bases and J by 4 bases; unmatched bases: 15. Looked up from germline, CDR1 is SGHTA and CDR2 is FQGNSA. This CDR3 has 18 residues. The CDR3 loop is CASSSTKVPGQGSDTQYF. The DNA of the CDR3 is TGTGCCAGCAGCTCCACTAAAGTCCCGGGACAGGGTTCAGATACGCAGTATTTT.

The rearrangement joins TRBV5-1 to TRBJ2-1; 8 bases agree with TRBD2. The junction had 15 bases not matched to a gene; V was cut back by 4 bases and J by 9 bases. CDR3 size: 16 residues. Germline lookup yields CDR1 SGHRS and CDR2 YFSETQ. As DNA, the CDR3 is TGCGCCAGCAGCACCATAGCGGGGCTCGGGGCGGTTGAGCAGTTCTTC. Translated, it gives CASSTIAGLGAVEQFF.

By its share, this clone is hyperexpanded. This chain connects TRBV7-9 to TRBJ1-4; 8 positions agree with TRBD1. CDR1 and CDR2 from the germline V gene are SEHNR and FQNEAQ (reference sequence). The CDR3 is 12 amino acids. V dropped 8 bases and J dropped 5; count of bases not matched to a gene: 1. The DNA for the CDR3 is TGTGCCAGCCACAGGGGGAATGAAAAACTGTTTTTT. Protein product: CASHRGNEKLFF.

The chain employs TRBV5-5 and TRBJ2-2; 10 positions agree with TRBD2. This CDR3 contains 13 residues. V was pared by 2 bases and J by 13 bases, with 5 bases of the junction left unmatched. Germline loops: CDR1 SGHKS, CDR2 YYEKEE (reference sequence). CDR3 bases: TGTGCCAGCAGCTTATCGACTAGCGGGTGGCTGTTTTTT. Protein: CASSLSTSGWLFF.

This chain connects TRBV4-1 to TRBJ1-4; D is unclear. V lost 1 base and J lost 1, with 16 bases in between. This CDR3 spans 18 amino acids. From germline, CDR1 is MGHRA and CDR2 YSYEKL. The CDR3 here is CASSQGELYRGTNEKLFF. The CDR3 nucleotides are TGCGCCAGCAGCCAAGGAGAATTGTATAGAGGAACTAATGAAAAACTGTTTTTT.

The chain employs TRBV5-1 and TRBJ1-3; possible D gene TRBD1, 5 bases. CDR3 length: 15 amino acids. Germline V gene data show CDR1 as SGHRS and CDR2 as YFSETQ. The V end was cut by 0 bases, the J end by 0 bases, with 7 bases between. The CDR3 loop reads CASSLEGFSGNTIYF. Here the CDR3 DNA reads TGCGCCAGCAGCTTGGAGGGGTTCTCTGGAAACACCATATATTTT.

This chain links TRBV5-1 with TRBJ1-3; possibly TRBD1 for D (6 bases). Trimming shortened V by 2 bases and J by 1 base, and 13 bases separated the two germline ends. Germline V gene sequence: CDR1 SGHRS, CDR2 YFSETQ. CDR3 length: 16 residues. This chain's CDR3 is CASSLSQGASGNTIYF. The CDR3 coding sequence is TGCGCCAGCAGCTTATCACAGGGAGCGTCTGGAAACACCATATATTTT.

The chain recombines TRBV6-5 with TRBJ1-4; weak D call: TRBD1 (5 bases). The germline V gene encodes CDR1 MNHEY and CDR2 SVGAGI. The CDR3 extends over 14 amino acids. Trimming removed 5 bases at V and 5 bases at J, with 12 bases between. CDR3 DNA: TGTGCCAGCAGTCAGGGAGGAGAGAATGAAAAACTGTTTTTT. Its protein is CASSQGGENEKLFF.

This clone has only a few counts. The V call is TRBV5-8, the J call TRBJ2-1; possibly TRBD2 for D (6 bases). The CDR3 spans 13 residues. With 4 bases removed from V and 7 bases from J, the gap between germline ends came to 12 bases. Germline V gene lookup returns CDR1 SGHTS and CDR2 YDEGEE. The CDR3 sequence is CASSRSAGNEQFF. CDR3 DNA sequence: TGTGCCAGCAGCCGTTCGGCGGGAAATGAGCAGTTCTTC.

The chain combines TRBV5-6 with TRBJ1-1; 11 positions match TRBD1. The germline V gene encodes CDR1 SGHDT and CDR2 YYEEEE. This CDR3 comprises 16 residues. The V segment lost 6 bases and the J segment 3 bases; nucleotides outside the gene matches: 10. CDR3 DNA sequence: TGTGCCAGCACCTCCGGGACAGGGGGATTCTACACTGAAGCTTTCTTT. Protein product: CASTSGTGGFYTEAFF.

This sequence joins TRBV5-6 and TRBJ2-5, with 10 bases lining up with TRBD2. V gave up 2 bases and J gave up 5 bases; unmatched junction bases: 6. CDR1 and CDR2 (germline): SGHDT, YYEEEE. The CDR3 loop spans 15 amino acids. CDR3 amino acids: CASSFKREGSETQYF. As DNA, the CDR3 is TGTGCCAGCAGCTTTAAGCGGGAGGGGTCGGAGACCCAGTACTTC.

The chain joins TRBV7-2 to TRBJ1-2; D remains ambiguous. V gave up 8 bases and J gave up 5 bases, with 12 bases separating them. The germline CDR1 and CDR2 sequences are SGHTA and FQGNSA. The CDR3 totals 12 residues. Here the CDR3 reads CASGLFLYGYTF. The CDR3 coding sequence is TGTGCCAGCGGGCTATTCCTATATGGCTACACCTTC.

This clone turned up a few times. This CDR3 is CASSYDRGFEQFF. Written as DNA, the CDR3 is TGTGCCAGTAGTTACGACAGGGGGTTTGAGCAGTTCTTC. This sequence joins TRBV19 and TRBJ2-1; TRBD1 aligns across 9 bases. Trimming removed 5 bases from V and 9 bases from J; junction bases left unmatched: 5. CDR3 length: 13 amino acids. Germline V gives CDR1 LNHDA, CDR2 SQIVND (reference sequence).

The chain joins TRBV5-1 to TRBJ2-7; D is uncertain. CDR3 length: 13 amino acids. The V gene lost 4 bases and the J gene lost 7 bases, with 15 bases spanning the gap. Germline V gene sequence: CDR1 SGHRS, CDR2 YFSETQ. The CDR3 DNA reads as TGCGCCAGCAGCGAGGTCCCCGATGCTGAGCAGTACTTC. It codes for CASSEVPDAEQYF. The full variable domain, in which reference TRBV5-1 and TRBJ2-7 provide the parts outside the CDR3, is KAGVTQTPRYLIKTRGQQVTLSCSPISGHRSVSWYQQTPGQGLQFLFEYFSETQRNKGNFPGRFSGRQFSNSRSEMNVSTLELGDSALYLCASSEVPDAEQYFGPGTRLTVT.